This T cell receptor beta chain came from a study of somatic mutations in cytotoxic T cells in rheumatoid arthritis. General observations from the study: Increasing age coincided with elevated CD8+ clonality among rheumatoid arthritis patients, though not among healthy controls. Antigens targeted by the expanded CD8+ clones were unknown.

About this clone: The target antigen is unknown.

After CD4+ and CD8+ cells were isolated by positive magnetic bead selection, their purity was checked by flow cytometry. Germline lookup yields CDR1 ENHRY and CDR2 SYGVKD. This CDR3 has 13 amino acids. V shed 2 bases and J shed 2 bases, with 6 bases lying between them. TCRdb keeps only in-frame clones here, not all; method: immunoSEQ multiplex PCR. In the table there are about 16,000 clones, about four fifths of which are singletons. The J gene is TRBJ1-1, the V gene TRBV10-3; no reliable D call. This receptor was taken from an adult with rheumatoid arthritis. The sample taken for sequencing was CD8+ T cells sorted from blood. The CDR3 DNA reads as TGTGCCATCAGTGAGAACGGTAACACTGAAGCTTTCTTT. As protein: CAISENGNTEAFF.